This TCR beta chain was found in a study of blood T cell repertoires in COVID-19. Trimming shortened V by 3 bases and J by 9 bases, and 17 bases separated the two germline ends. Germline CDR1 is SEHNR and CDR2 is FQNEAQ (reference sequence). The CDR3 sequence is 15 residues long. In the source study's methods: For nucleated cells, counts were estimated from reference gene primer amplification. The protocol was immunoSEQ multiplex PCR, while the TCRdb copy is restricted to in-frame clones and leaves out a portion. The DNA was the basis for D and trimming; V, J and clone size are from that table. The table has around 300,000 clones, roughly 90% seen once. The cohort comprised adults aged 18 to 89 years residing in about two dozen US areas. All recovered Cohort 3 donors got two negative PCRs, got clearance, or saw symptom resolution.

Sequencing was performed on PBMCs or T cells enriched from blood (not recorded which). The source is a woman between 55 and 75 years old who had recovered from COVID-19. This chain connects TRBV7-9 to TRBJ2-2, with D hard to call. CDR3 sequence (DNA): TGTGCCAGCAGCTTTCGCGACTCATACTCCCGGGAGCTGTTTTTT. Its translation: CASSFRDSYSRELFF.